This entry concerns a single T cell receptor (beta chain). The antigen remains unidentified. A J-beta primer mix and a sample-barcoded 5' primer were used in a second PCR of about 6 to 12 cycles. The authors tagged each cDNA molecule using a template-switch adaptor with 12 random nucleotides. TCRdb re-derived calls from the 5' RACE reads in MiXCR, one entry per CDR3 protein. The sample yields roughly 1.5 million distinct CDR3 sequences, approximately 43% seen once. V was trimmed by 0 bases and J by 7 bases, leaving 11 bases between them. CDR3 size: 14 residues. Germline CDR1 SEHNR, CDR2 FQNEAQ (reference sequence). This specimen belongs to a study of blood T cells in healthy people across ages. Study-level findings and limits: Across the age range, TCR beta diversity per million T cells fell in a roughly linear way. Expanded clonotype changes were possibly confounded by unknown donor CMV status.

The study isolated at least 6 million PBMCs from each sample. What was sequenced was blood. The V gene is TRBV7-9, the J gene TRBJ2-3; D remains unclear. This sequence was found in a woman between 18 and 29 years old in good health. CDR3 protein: CASSLAGRSYTQYF. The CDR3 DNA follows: TGTGCCAGCAGCTTAGCGGGCCGGTCATATACGCAGTATTTT. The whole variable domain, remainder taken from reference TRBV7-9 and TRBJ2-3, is DTGVSQNPRHKITKRGQNVTFRCDPISEHNRLYWYRQTLGQGPEFLTYFQNEAQLEKSRLLSDRFSAERPKGSFSTLEIQRTEQGDSAMYLCASSLAGRSYTQYFGPGTRLTVL.